These 5 T cell receptor beta chains came from one sample sequenced in a study of blood T cell repertoires in COVID-19. Data came from immunoSEQ multiplex PCR; TCRdb stores just in-frame clones and leaves some out. Altogether some 250,000 clones are present, 86% being singletons, with the ten largest covering roughly 2.3%. Material: peripheral blood. These receptors all come from a man between 25 and 39 years old who had recovered from COVID-19.

CDR3 residues: CASSEGTATYEQYF. In nucleotides, the CDR3 is TGCGCCAGCAGTGAGGGGACTGCGACCTACGAGCAGTACTTC. This rearrangement joins TRBV10-1 to TRBJ2-7; maybe TRBD2 (6 bases). Trimming took off 2 bases at V and 2 bases at J, with 10 bases between the two ends. CDR1 and CDR2 (germline): WNHNN, SYGVQD (reference sequence). The CDR3 sequence is 14 residues long.

Here the CDR3 reads CASSYTDRGRPNYGYTF. The CDR3 DNA follows: TGTGCCAGCAGTTACACGGACAGGGGGCGACCGAACTATGGCTACACCTTC. V and J are TRBV6-2 or TRBV6-3 and TRBJ1-2, with 11 bases lining up with TRBD1. In germline, CDR1 is MNHEY, CDR2 SVGEGT. The CDR3 covers 17 residues. Trimming took 2 bases from V and 2 from J; bases not matched to a gene: 7.

This clone was recorded a few times. This chain links TRBV21-1 with TRBJ2-7; the table names TRBD1, a call not compared with the DNA. TRBV21-1 is a pseudogene locus. The CDR3 is made up of 18 amino acids. The CDR3 nucleotides read TGTGCCAGCAGCAAAAACCCCAACCGGGGACAGGGTTCAGGGGAGCAGTACTTC. Translating gives CASSKNPNRGQGSGEQYF.

Worth noting for this clone: The CDR3 end shows no conserved phenylalanine or tryptophan, and so a read error is likely. The DNA is omitted, as the CDR3 cannot be located on it reliably, and the CDR3 follows TCRdb's listing. The CDR3 here is CASSQDPPSLFM. V and J are TRBV4-1 and TRBJ1-2. The CDR3 comprises 12 residues, both ends counted. Germline CDR1 is MGHRA and CDR2 is YSYEKL.

In this sample, this clone turned up once. The rearrangement links TRBV9 to TRBJ2-1; 8 bases agree with TRBD1. V was clipped by 3 bases and J by 10 bases; unmatched bases: 6. Per the germline V gene, CDR1 is SGDLS and CDR2 is YYNGEE. The CDR3 has 13 residues. CDR3 in amino acids: CASSALRGLEQFF. CDR3 coding DNA: TGTGCCAGCAGCGCTCTCAGGGGGCTCGAGCAGTTCTTC. Combining the CDR3 with reference TRBV9 and TRBJ2-1 gives the whole variable domain DSGVTQTPKHLITATGQRVTLRCSPRSGDLSVYWYQQSLDQGLQFLIQYYNGEERAKGNILERFSAQQFPDLHSELNLSSLELGDSALYFCASSALRGLEQFFGPGTRLTVL.